The 30 T cell receptor beta chains presented below share a single source sample, sequenced in a study of shared clonotypes between healthy human individuals. Sequencing was performed with immunoSEQ multiplex PCR; in TCRdb, only in-frame clones are kept and a portion is missing. The data hold a few million clones, with around 90% observed a single time. Sequenced material: naive CD4+ T cells sorted from blood. Subset here: CD45RA+ positively selected. The receptor set was obtained from a man younger than 35 in good health.

The chain combines TRBV19 with TRBJ2-7, with D perhaps matching TRBD2 (5 bases). Germline V gene data show CDR1 as LNHDA and CDR2 as SQIVND (reference sequence). This CDR3 is 16 amino acids long. Deletions cut 1 base from V and 0 bases from J, with 13 bases between. The CDR3 DNA reads as TGTGCCAGTAGTATAGGACGCGGGTCGAGCTCCTACGAGCAGTACTTC. Protein sequence: CASSIGRGSSSYEQYF.

This chain links TRBV5-6 with TRBJ1-4; TRBD1 matches 9 bases. Germline-derived CDR1 and CDR2 are SGHDT and YYEEEE. V was clipped by 4 bases and J by 7 bases; unmatched bases: 2. The CDR3 covers 13 residues. In DNA, the CDR3 is TGTGCCAGCAGCCGACAGGGGGTTGAAAAACTGTTTTTT. It specifies CASSRQGVEKLFF. The whole variable domain, remainder taken from reference TRBV5-6 and TRBJ1-4, is DAGVTQSPTHLIKTRGQQVTLRCSPKSGHDTVSWYQQALGQGPQFIFQYYEEEERQRGNFPDRFSGHQFPNYSSELNVNALLLGDSALYLCASSRQGVEKLFFGSGTQLSVL.

The rearrangement joins TRBV7-5 to TRBJ1-1. TRBV7-5 is a recognized pseudogene. This CDR3 comprises 14 residues. The CDR3 region is CARSLVRANTEAFF. The CDR3 region has the DNA TGTGCCAGAAGCTTAGTTCGGGCGAACACTGAAGCTTTCTTT.

This sequence joins TRBV10-1 and TRBJ2-7; 7 bases are shared with TRBD2. Germline V gene data show CDR1 as WNHNN and CDR2 as SYGVQD (reference sequence). CDR3 length equals 14 residues. The J segment lost 2 bases and the V segment lost 4 bases, leaving 5 bases of the junction unmatched. This CDR3 reads CASSGERGTYEQYF. In DNA form, the CDR3 reads TGCGCCAGCAGTGGAGAGCGGGGCACCTACGAGCAGTACTTC.

V and J are TRBV5-1 and TRBJ1-3; D might be TRBD1 (6 bases). The CDR3 contains 17 residues. Germline loops: CDR1 SGHRS, CDR2 YFSETQ. Trimming removed 0 bases at V and 0 bases at J, with 13 bases between. The CDR3 region has the DNA TGCGCCAGCAGCTTGGTAGCTCAGGGGAGCTCTGGAAACACCATATATTTT. Amino acid sequence: CASSLVAQGSSGNTIYF.

The chain has TRBV9 and TRBJ2-5; no clear D gene. The ends were cut back, 4 bases at V and 5 bases at J, with 6 bases in the middle. The CDR3 runs to 11 residues. Germline CDR1 reads SGDLS; CDR2 reads YYNGEE. The CDR3 region has the DNA TGTGCCAGCAGCACACATGAGACCCAGTACTTC. The encoded protein is CASSTHETQYF. Variable domain in full (rest from reference TRBV9 and TRBJ2-5): DSGVTQTPKHLITATGQRVTLRCSPRSGDLSVYWYQQSLDQGLQFLIQYYNGEERAKGNILERFSAQQFPDLHSELNLSSLELGDSALYFCASSTHETQYFGPGTRLLVL.

This chain links TRBV27 with TRBJ2-4; TRBD1 or TRBD2 may be the D gene (5 bases each). The V end was cut by 8 bases, the J end by 6 bases, with 20 bases between. Germline-derived CDR1 and CDR2 are MNHEY and SMNVEV (reference sequence). The CDR3 is made up of 15 amino acids. Here the CDR3 reads CASQTSQGDVNIQYF. The DNA of the CDR3 is TGTGCCAGCCAAACCTCCCAGGGAGATGTAAACATTCAGTACTTC.

This chain links TRBV2 with TRBJ1-2; TRBD1 matches at 7 bases. V lost 5 bases to trimming and J lost 7 bases; unmatched junction nucleotides: 7. The CDR3 has 13 residues. The germline V gene encodes CDR1 SNHLY and CDR2 FYNNEI. CDR3 sequence reads: CASSPSRGAGYTF. The CDR3 DNA reads as TGTGCCAGCAGTCCTTCCAGGGGGGCTGGCTACACCTTC.

The V gene is TRBV30, the J gene TRBJ2-1, with D tentatively TRBD1 (6 bases). Trimming cost V 3 bases and J 8 bases, with 26 bases left between them. Per the germline V gene, CDR1 is GTSNPN and CDR2 is SVGIG (reference sequence). The CDR3 has 17 amino acids. The CDR3 DNA is TGTGCCTGGAGGAATCCACGAGCTGGGGGCGATTTGGATGAGCAGTTCTTC. Translating gives CAWRNPRAGGDLDEQFF.

J is TRBJ2-5 and V is TRBV5-1, with 9 bases identical to TRBD1. The J call is in doubt because the DNA end fits TRBJ2-7 better. CDR3 length equals 15 residues. Germline CDR1 is SGHRS and CDR2 is YFSETQ. The CDR3 nucleotides read TGCGCCAGCAGCCGTACAGGGGGCGCATCCTACGAGCAGTACTTC. The encoded protein is CASSRTGGASYEQYF.

DNA for the CDR3: TGCGCCAGCAGCGCCGGGACAGAGAATTCACCCCTCCACTTT. This sequence encodes CASSAGTENSPLHF. V is TRBV5-1 and J is TRBJ1-6; 7 bases fit TRBD1. J lost 7 bases, V lost 4 bases, and 5 bases had no gene match. The germline CDR1 and CDR2 sequences are SGHRS and YFSETQ. This CDR3 comprises 14 residues.

V usage is TRBV6-1 and J usage is TRBJ1-6; D is undetermined. From germline, CDR1 is MNHNS and CDR2 SASEGT. The CDR3 has 16 residues. V dropped 1 base and J dropped 5 bases, with 12 bases sitting between them. The CDR3 protein is CASSEGIETHNSPLHF. CDR3 sequence (DNA): TGTGCCAGCAGTGAAGGAATTGAGACCCATAATTCACCCCTCCACTTT.

The gene calls are TRBV7-9 and TRBJ1-4; 7 nucleotides line up with TRBD1. Germline V gene sequence: CDR1 SEHNR, CDR2 FQNEAQ (reference sequence). The V segment lost 5 bases and the J segment 8 bases; nucleotides outside the gene matches: 11. The CDR3 consists of 15 residues. This chain's CDR3 is CASSPQGGPLEKLFF. CDR3 bases: TGTGCCAGCAGCCCTCAGGGGGGCCCTTTGGAAAAACTGTTTTTT.

The chain uses TRBV5-1 and TRBJ2-5; 8 bases align to TRBD1. Germline loops: CDR1 SGHRS, CDR2 YFSETQ. Unmatched junction bases numbered 13, after V lost 0 bases and J lost 6 bases. CDR3 size: 17 residues. CDR3 amino acids: CASSLEPGQVSWQTQYF. DNA for the CDR3: TGCGCCAGCAGCTTGGAGCCGGGACAGGTGTCCTGGCAGACCCAGTACTTC.

This rearrangement joins TRBV6-5 to TRBJ2-3, with D perhaps matching TRBD1 (6 bases). Looked up from germline, CDR1 is MNHEY and CDR2 is SVGAGI. The CDR3 has 15 residues. V gave up 6 bases and J gave up 2 bases, with 15 bases separating them. CDR3 in DNA: TGTGCCAGCAGCCTCGGACAGACCCCCACAGATACGCAGTATTTT. Its translation is CASSLGQTPTDTQYF.

This clone was seen once. The CDR3 region has the DNA TGTGCCAGCTCACCACCGACACCGAACACAGATACGCAGTATTTT. Translating it yields CASSPPTPNTDTQYF. The chain is built from TRBV18 and TRBJ2-3, with D unresolved. Germline V lookup: CDR1 KGHSH, CDR2 LQKENI. The CDR3 has 15 residues. V lost 0 bases to trimming and J lost 2 bases, with 9 bases between them.

This chain joins TRBV10-3 and TRBJ1-6, with a possible D match to TRBD1 (5 bases). The CDR3 spans 14 residues. Germline V CDR1 and CDR2: ENHRY, SYGVKD. The V end lost 2 bases, the J end lost 10 bases, and 12 bases lay between the germline ends. The CDR3: CAISEDSIRSPLHF. The CDR3 DNA reads TGTGCCATCAGTGAGGACAGTATCCGGTCACCCCTCCACTTT.

This clone was observed a few times. The chain uses TRBV19 and TRBJ1-6; D remains ambiguous. The CDR3 has 13 residues. With 7 bases removed from V and 7 bases from J, the gap between germline ends came to 11 bases. Germline V gene sequence: CDR1 LNHDA, CDR2 SQIVND (reference sequence). CDR3 in amino acids: CASIGERNSPLHF. For the CDR3, the DNA is TGTGCCAGTATTGGCGAACGGAATTCACCCCTCCACTTT.

The V gene is TRBV29-1, the J gene TRBJ2-1, with D possibly called TRBD1 or TRBD2 (7 bases each). The CDR3 is 11 residues long. V gave up 8 bases and J gave up 13 bases, with 18 bases separating them. The germline gives CDR1 SQVTM, CDR2 ANQGSEA. The CDR3 nucleotides read TGCAGCTCAGGGGGGGTGGCTAGTCAGTTCTTC. It codes for CSSGGVASQFF.

This chain joins TRBV2 and TRBJ2-5, with TRBD1 matching over 7 bases. After removal of 9 bases from V and 5 bases from J, the junction contained 6 bases not matched to a gene. This CDR3 region has 12 residues. Germline V gene data show CDR1 as SNHLY and CDR2 as FYNNEI. The CDR3 region is CARTGLAETQYF. The CDR3 DNA follows: TGTGCCAGGACAGGGCTGGCGGAGACCCAGTACTTC. Looking up the rest from reference TRBV2 and TRBJ2-5 gives the full variable domain: EPEVTQTPSHQVTQMGQEVILRCVPISNHLYFYWYRQILGQKVEFLVSFYNNEISEKSEIFDDQFSVERPDGSNFTLKIRSTKLEDSAMYFCARTGLAETQYFGPGTRLLVL.

The chain couples TRBV30 to TRBJ2-5; TRBD2 might be the D (6 bases). The CDR3 is 13 amino acids. V was clipped by 4 bases and J by 2 bases, with 11 bases between them. Per the germline V gene, CDR1 is GTSNPN and CDR2 is SVGIG (reference sequence). CDR3 sequence: CAWTYGGQETQYF. Here the CDR3 DNA reads TGTGCCTGGACATATGGGGGGCAAGAGACCCAGTACTTC.

In its sample, this clone was seen once. V is TRBV6-1 and J is TRBJ2-3; D uncertain. V was shortened by 0 bases and J by 2 bases, with 12 bases between the two germline ends. Germline CDR1 is MNHNS and CDR2 is SASEGT. The CDR3 runs 16 residues. As DNA, the CDR3 is TGTGCCAGCAGTGAAGCGAGCTATGGGGACACAGATACGCAGTATTTT. Protein sequence: CASSEASYGDTDTQYF.

This clone was recorded once. The V and J genes are TRBV11-3 and TRBJ2-1, with D tentatively TRBD2 (6 bases). Germline loops: CDR1 SGHNT, CDR2 YENEEA. Between the trimmed V and J ends, which lost 2 bases and 8 bases, there was a span of 16 bases. The CDR3 is 15 residues long. This CDR3 is CASSLYGEVGDEQFF. As DNA, the CDR3 is TGTGCCAGCAGCTTATACGGGGAGGTCGGCGATGAGCAGTTCTTC.

V usage is TRBV19 and J usage is TRBJ2-5, with 9 bases lining up with TRBD1. J gave up 5 bases and V 5 bases, and 3 bases lay outside the gene matches. Germline V gene sequence: CDR1 LNHDA, CDR2 SQIVND (reference sequence). The CDR3 runs to 13 residues. CDR3 DNA: TGTGCCAGTAGTTCCGGGACAGGGGAGACCCAGTACTTC. This translates into CASSSGTGETQYF.

The V call is TRBV30, the J call TRBJ1-5; tentatively, D is TRBD1 (6 bases). V was clipped by 3 bases and J by 5 bases, with 17 bases between them. This CDR3 contains 15 residues. Germline assignment: CDR1 GTSNPN and CDR2 SVGIG (reference sequence). The CDR3 nucleotides are TGTGCCTGGAGCCACCCGGGGGGGCCCCATCAGCCCCAGCATTTT. This translates into CAWSHPGGPHQPQHF.

The rearrangement joins TRBV5-1 to TRBJ2-7, with 9 nucleotides matching TRBD1. The junction had 15 bases not matched to a gene; V was cut back by 3 bases and J by 2 bases. Per the germline V gene, CDR1 is SGHRS and CDR2 is YFSETQ. The length of the CDR3 is 18 residues. The CDR3 is CASSYDVGYRDRAYEQYF. The CDR3 bases are TGCGCCAGCAGCTACGATGTGGGTTACCGGGACAGGGCCTACGAGCAGTACTTC.

This clone was seen only once. The V and J genes are TRBV27 and TRBJ2-6, with TRBD1 as a possible D gene (6 bases). The CDR3 loop spans 21 amino acids. Germline V lookup: CDR1 MNHEY, CDR2 SMNVEV (reference sequence). The germline V and J ends were trimmed by 3 bases and 0 bases, with 24 bases remaining between them. CDR3 sequence: CASSFRPQGNPIPSGANVLTF. CDR3 nucleotide sequence: TGTGCCAGCAGTTTCCGACCACAGGGAAATCCAATCCCCTCTGGGGCCAACGTCCTGACTTTC.

V usage is TRBV28 and J usage is TRBJ2-1, with 13 bases fitting TRBD2. V gave up 8 bases and J gave up 7 bases; unmatched junction bases: 5. The CDR3 extends over 14 amino acids. Germline V gene lookup returns CDR1 MDHEN and CDR2 SYDVKM. This CDR3 is CASLGTSGKNEQFF. The CDR3 nucleotides are TGTGCCAGCCTGGGGACTAGCGGGAAAAATGAGCAGTTCTTC.

As for this clone: Other DNA sequences in this sample translate to the same CDR3. This chain connects TRBV27 to TRBJ2-1, with TRBD2 matching over 10 bases. The V and J ends lost 6 bases and 2 bases, in that order; junction bases with no gene match: 4. The CDR3 consists of 15 residues. Germline-derived CDR1 and CDR2 are MNHEY and SMNVEV (reference sequence). Written as DNA, the CDR3 is TGTGCCAGCAGCTTCAGCGGGGGGGCCTACAATGAGCAGTTCTTC. This encodes CASSFSGGAYNEQFF.

The chain is built from TRBV5-4 and TRBJ1-2; no reliable D call. The germline gives CDR1 SGHNT, CDR2 YYREEE (reference sequence). The CDR3 covers 14 residues. The V end lost 3 bases, the J end lost 7 bases, and 16 bases lay between the germline ends. The DNA for the CDR3 is TGTGCCAGCAGCTCGTCGGCAGGTTGGGTTGGCTACACCTTC. The encoded protein is CASSSSAGWVGYTF. The variable domain in full, completed from reference TRBV5-4 and TRBJ1-2, reads ETGVTQSPTHLIKTRGQQVTLRCSSQSGHNTVSWYQQALGQGPQFIFQYYREEENGRGNFPPRFSGLQFPNYSSELNVNALELDDSALYLCASSSSAGWVGYTFGSGTRLTVV.